The sequence of this T cell receptor beta chain was determined in a study of T cells after yellow fever vaccination. In the study overall: With SMART-Seq v4 Ultra Low Input, the fractions containing low cell numbers were prepared.

Findings and caveats of the study: A weaker secondary response peaked on day 5, the primary on day 15. After the booster, 96% of CD4 and 75% to 90% of CD8 primary-response clones were re-detected.

This clonotype was recorded a few times. Its antigen is unidentified. UMIs and a universal primer site were added when TCR cDNA was made by 5'RACE template switching. TCRdb reprocessed the 5' RACE reads with MiXCR, giving one entry per CDR3 protein. The sample records about 260,000 distinct CDR3 sequences, over 4.5% being singletons. V dropped 5 bases and J dropped 3; count of bases not matched to a gene: 3. The CDR3 is made up of 13 amino acids. The germline V gene encodes CDR1 SGHTA and CDR2 FQGNSA. The receptor's source is a man aged 18 to 30 who received the YFV17D yellow fever vaccine. The sample in question was CD4+ T cells sorted from PBMCs, obtained on the day of the yellow fever booster vaccination. The chain recombines TRBV7-2 with TRBJ2-5; 7 nucleotides agree with TRBD2. CDR3 amino acids: CASSLGTKETQYF. The CDR3 bases are TGTGCCAGCAGCCTCGGGACTAAAGAGACCCAGTACTTC.